This TCR beta chain came from a study of cytomegalovirus exposure and HLA in healthy donors. 60 Vbeta and 13 Jbeta primers were used in PCR. Assay used: immunoSEQ multiplex PCR; TCRdb lists only in-frame clones, some missing. In the table there are about 120,000 clones, about 78% of which are singletons. Per germline, CDR1 SGHRS and CDR2 YFSETQ. The CDR3 runs 14 residues. Between the trimmed V and J ends, which lost 2 bases and 1 base, there was a span of 7 bases. This receptor was taken from a woman aged 40 to 50 in good health and CMV-seropositive. Sequencing was performed on PBMCs. This sequence joins TRBV5-1 and TRBJ2-1; TRBD2 might be the D (5 bases). In DNA, the CDR3 is TGCGCCAGCAGCTTTCCGGGGTCCTACAATGAGCAGTTCTTC. Translation: CASSFPGSYNEQFF.